This T cell receptor (beta chain) was sequenced for a study of cytomegalovirus exposure and HLA in healthy donors. Study overall: In terms of ancestry, the Caucasian-associated cluster contained around 79% of the roughly 400 genotyped donors. Study-wide results and limits: Indistinguishability led to the exclusion of some V segments, TRBV6-2 and TRBV6-3 included. The study carried out a later analysis of TCR beta sequences. It associated 15,000 to 20,000 of them with specific HLA alleles at a false discovery rate of 0.05.

A note on this clone: Its cognate antigen is unknown.

CDR1 is SGHNT and CDR2 is YYREEE in the germline V gene (reference sequence). V shed 2 bases and J 4 bases; nucleotides not matched to a gene: 4. The CDR3 extends over 15 amino acids. The PCR ran on 60 Vbeta and 13 Jbeta primers. In the original analysis: The count from a later analysis was 79 million or so unique TCR beta chains, approximately 9.9 million of them shared. Measured with immunoSEQ multiplex PCR; TCRdb has only the in-frame clones, and not every one. The DNA gave D and trimming, while V, J and clone size come from that table. The profile shows about 91,000 clones, under 75% of them singletons.

The TCR originated in a human donor in good health. The gene calls are TRBV5-4 and TRBJ1-2, with 11 positions matching TRBD1. The sequenced sample consisted of PBMCs. CDR3 in amino acids: CASSFRDRGSYGYTF. The CDR3 DNA follows: TGTGCCAGCAGCTTCCGGGACAGGGGGTCCTATGGCTACACCTTC.